What follows is one T cell receptor (beta chain) and its context. Which antigen it targets is not known. Base quality data are lacking; no much larger clone is found one base away. The method was 5' RACE. TCRdb records NextSeq 500 as the sequencer. In the TCR library protocol, unique molecular identifiers were attached to individual cDNA molecules to correct for PCR bias and sequencing error. Sequencing covered both TCR alpha and beta chains, and within each sample the abundances of alpha and beta sequences were tightly co-correlated. From the authors' description of their analysis: Decombinator V4 was used to perform V gene, J gene and CDR3 annotation of TCR sequences. TCRs were defined as expanded if a significant change between any two time points was detected under a Poisson model with p below 0.0001. TCR abundances were normalised to the total number of TCRs sequenced per sample and were expressed as counts per million. TRAV1-2 paired with TRAJ12, TRAJ20 or TRAJ33 defined MAIT TCRs, while TRAV10 paired with TRAJ18 defined iNKT TCRs. VDJdb, accessed on 1 November 2021, was searched for TCRs annotated for CMV, EBV and SARS-CoV-2, and TCRs annotated for more than one antigen were excluded. TCRdb applied fastp at Q25 and MiXCR to the public reads, then kept only in-frame beta chains. Records with the same CDR3 protein are collapsed into one entry carrying the most frequent genes and DNA. These V and J calls rely on TCRdb rather than the paper's analysis. This sample gives 90,000 to 120,000 distinct CDR3 sequences in total; over 8.5% of them show up just once. The ten most abundant clones make up around 8% of the sample.

This was a case-control study nested in a cohort of healthcare workers in London, UK, who had nasopharyngeal swab PCR tests and blood samples taken every week. Healthcare workers were recruited during the week of the UK lockdown, between 23 and 31 March 2020, and followed weekly for up to 16 weeks. V drops 10 bases and J drops 2 bases, leaving 14 bases in between. As encoded in the germline V gene, CDR1 is KGHSH while CDR2 is LQKENI. The CDR3 contains 13 residues, cysteine and phenylalanine counted. Just CDR3 DNA is preserved here, 39 bases in frame from base 1. The data derive from a study of early T cells in non-severe SARS-CoV-2 infection (dated by TCRdb to 2020 to 2023). Concerning the study at large: Bulk RNA from unsorted whole blood was used for TCR sequencing, so alpha and beta chains could not be paired.

General conclusions and limits of the study: VDJdb matching was skewed toward anti-spike CD8 responses, so virus-specific expansions were likely underestimated and private and CD4 specificities were missed.

Sequencing input: whole blood. The TCR was taken from an adult who was a healthcare worker with PCR-confirmed SARS-CoV-2 infection or an uninfected control (not recorded which). This chain is built from TRBV18 and TRBJ1-1; 5 matching bases give a weak D call of TRBD1. The CDR3 region: CATGGTANTEAFF. The sequence in DNA is TGTGCCACGGGCGGGACCGCTAACACTGAAGCTTTCTTT.